The subject of this entry is one TCR beta chain. The antigen this receptor binds is unknown. Base quality data are lacking; no much larger clone is found one base away. The data were taken from a study of CD8+CD57+ T cells in acquired aplastic anemia (dated by TCRdb to between 2017 and 2018). In the study overall: DNA extracted from sorted CD4+ and CD8+ cells had a mean of approximately 3 ug, with a range of about 0.19 to 27.4 ug. A CD8+CD57+ expansion meant a frequency higher than the mean frequency seen in healthy subjects. What the work shows at the level of the full study, not this receptor alone: Around 28 CD8+ CDR3 sequences were found to be shared between patients and controls, but these sequences appeared to be highly expressed in patients and within the immunodominant clones of the patients. Patients and healthy controls showed no significant difference in CD8+ Simpson's diversity (P=0.060).

The CDR3 starts with the cysteine, ends with the phenylalanine, and has 15 residues. Solely the CDR3 DNA is kept, with 45 bases framed from the first base. As encoded in the germline V gene, CDR1 is SGDLS while CDR2 is YYNGEE. A distance of 18 bases separates the germline ends of V and J, which lose 5 bases and 6 bases respectively. Profiling of TCR beta VDJ combinations and CDR3 sequences used genomic DNA as the template. An Illumina HiSeq 2000 was the platform used for TCR repertoire sequencing. In the paper's pipeline: Repertoires were assessed using TRBV/TRBJ rearrangement plots, CDR3 size and DJ length profiles, and Simpson's diversity index. Whichever DNA sequence was most abundant in the deep sequencing data was defined as the immunodominant clone. CDR3 amino acid sequences were screened for sharing across subjects and were compared with published repertoires and the VDJdb database. TCRdb's own reprocessing of the public reads used fastp at Q25 and MiXCR and kept productive beta chains. When rows share a CDR3 protein, they turn into one entry using the most common DNA and genes. The V and J calls were determined by TCRdb, not by the authors. The sample profile shows roughly 180,000 distinct CDR3 sequences; 63% of them were found once. The ten largest clones represent about 44% of the sample.

The patients picked for sequencing were ones in whom flow cytometry had shown an expansion of CD8+CD57+ cells. Severe acquired aplastic anemia was diagnosed in all patients according to International Study of Aplastic Anemia and Agranulocytosis and Camitta criteria. Patients had received no therapy at the time of blood sampling. The study deep-sequenced TCR repertoires of sorted CD4+ and CD8+ blood T cells from severe aplastic anemia patients and healthy subjects. In the USA, patient enrollment took place under clinicaltrials.gov protocols 00001620, 01623167, 00001397, 00071045, 00081523 and 00961064. Ficoll-Paque density gradient centrifugation was used to isolate peripheral blood mononuclear cells. Before DNA extraction, CD4+ and CD8+ T cells were sorted by FACS or by magnetic beads.

The sequence joins TRBV9 to TRBJ2-1; the D call could be TRBD1 or TRBD2, with each sharing 5 bases. The source of this sequence is a human donor with aplastic anemia. Source material: sorted CD4+, CD8+, or CD8+CD57+ T cells (not recorded which) from PBMCs. The CDR3 sequence is CASSDLGTAFNEQFF. Read as DNA, the sequence is TGTGCCAGCAGTGACTTGGGGACGGCATTCAATGAGCAGTTCTTC. The CDR3, completed at both ends by the reference TRBV9 and TRBJ2-1 genes, gives the full variable domain DSGVTQTPKHLITATGQRVTLRCSPRSGDLSVYWYQQSLDQGLQFLIQYYNGEERAKGNILERFSAQQFPDLHSELNLSSLELGDSALYFCASSDLGTAFNEQFFGPGTRLTVL.